The subject of this entry is one T cell receptor beta chain. Its antigen is as yet unknown. This entry comes from a study of T cell repertoires in cytomegalovirus infection. Study-wide background: Use of recently identified HLA-C-restricted and well-studied HLA-B-restricted CMV epitopes was part of the study. Matching HLA type, along with CMV infection, was indicated by public TCR beta signatures.

V lost 6 bases and J lost 5; bases outside the gene matches: 11. The CDR3 spans 15 residues. Germline V gene lookup returns CDR1 MNHEY and CDR2 SVGAGI. A single record per CDR3 protein comes from TCRdb applying MiXCR to the reads. The data show around 900,000 distinct CDR3 sequences, less than 35% seen once. Findings and caveats of the study: Pooled public TCR beta family frequency picked out CMV carriers with the relevant HLA. HLA-C-restricted CMV clonotypes gave the most frequent clonotype in two of eight donors.

The receptor was isolated from a human donor in good health (CMV status not recorded). Some clones in this sample may be carry-over from other donors' samples. This chain connects TRBV6-5 to TRBJ1-2; 8 nucleotides match TRBD1. The material was cultured CD8+ T cells from PBMCs, obtained from culture after CMV antigen stimulation. The CDR3 loop reads CASSLTPGQVYGYTF. CDR3 bases: TGTGCCAGCAGCTTAACCCCGGGACAGGTTTATGGCTACACCTTC.